Listed here are 27 T cell receptor beta chains from one sample, sequenced in a study of cytomegalovirus exposure and HLA in healthy donors. The PCR had 60 Vbeta and 13 Jbeta primers. Profiled with immunoSEQ multiplex PCR; TCRdb holds only in-frame clones, not every one. The sample has tens of thousands of clones, 77% seen once; the top ten hold roughly 3%. The sequenced material came from PBMCs. These receptors were obtained from a man aged 50 to 60 in good health and CMV-seropositive.

This clone was seen a few times. The chain has TRBV4-1 and TRBJ2-1, with 8 nucleotides matching TRBD2. The CDR3 sequence is 18 residues long. V lost 4 bases to trimming and J lost 1 base; unmatched junction nucleotides: 12. Per germline, CDR1 MGHRA and CDR2 YSYEKL. The CDR3 DNA reads TGCGCCAGCAGCCGACTCCCGGCAGCGGGAGCATCCTACAATGAGCAGTTCTTC. Encoded protein: CASSRLPAAGASYNEQFF.

The V and J genes are TRBV5-6 and TRBJ2-2, with 9 bases matching TRBD1. The ends lost 0 bases at V and 6 bases at J; junction bases unmatched: 6. The germline gives CDR1 SGHDT, CDR2 YYEEEE. This CDR3 contains 16 residues. CDR3 loop: CASSLGTGVDAGELFF. CDR3 nucleotide sequence: TGTGCCAGCAGCTTGGGGACAGGGGTGGACGCCGGGGAGCTGTTTTTT.

The rearrangement uses TRBV6-5 and TRBJ2-7; TRBD2 is a possible D gene (7 bases). Germline CDR1 and CDR2: MNHEY and SVGAGI. This CDR3 region has 15 residues. V was pared by 0 bases and J by 0 bases, with 9 bases between. Here the CDR3 DNA reads TGTGCCAGCAGTTACTCGGCGGGGGCCTCCTACGAGCAGTACTTC. It translates to CASSYSAGASYEQYF.

The chain uses TRBV4-1 and TRBJ2-5; perhaps TRBD1 as D (6 bases). V lost 4 bases and J 3 bases, leaving 12 bases between the germline ends. From germline, CDR1 is MGHRA and CDR2 YSYEKL. The CDR3 is 14 residues long. The CDR3 sequence: CASSPSGDKETQYF. CDR3 DNA sequence: TGCGCCAGCAGCCCGTCCGGGGACAAAGAGACCCAGTACTTC.

This clone has just one count. Here the CDR3 reads CASSRRVTLGHNEQFF. In DNA, the CDR3 is TGTGCCAGCAGCCGACGGGTGACTCTTGGCCACAATGAGCAGTTCTTC. The chain joins TRBV7-2 to TRBJ2-1; no clear D gene. The ends were cut back, 5 bases at V and 5 bases at J, with 19 bases in the middle. From germline, CDR1 is SGHTA and CDR2 FQGNSA. CDR3 length: 16 amino acids.

This chain links TRBV7-3 with TRBJ2-6, with 7 bases identical to TRBD1. The CDR3 is 19 residues long. The ends lost 0 bases at V and 0 bases at J; junction bases unmatched: 8. Germline V gene lookup returns CDR1 SGHTA and CDR2 FQGTGA. The CDR3 region has the DNA TGTGCCAGCAGCTTAACAGGGGGCGCGATCCGCTCTGGGGCCAACGTCCTGACTTTC. Amino acids: CASSLTGGAIRSGANVLTF. Supplemented by reference TRBV7-3 and TRBJ2-6, the full variable domain reads GAGVSQTPSNKVTEKGKYVELRCDPISGHTALYWYRQSLGQGPEFLIYFQGTGAADDSGLPNDRFFAVRPEGSVSTLKIQRTERGDSAVYLCASSLTGGAIRSGANVLTFGAGSRLTVL.

The chain couples TRBV4-1 to TRBJ2-3, with a tentative D call TRBD2 (6 bases). The germline V gene has CDR1 MGHRA and CDR2 YSYEKL. With 3 bases removed from V and 2 bases from J, the gap between germline ends came to 15 bases. The CDR3 has 16 residues. CDR3 coding DNA: TGCGCCAGCAGCCAGTTGGGTAGCGGAAACACAGATACGCAGTATTTT. It encodes CASSQLGSGNTDTQYF.

The V call is TRBV27, the J call TRBJ2-7; 7 bases line up with TRBD2. The germline gives CDR1 MNHEY, CDR2 SMNVEV (reference sequence). Trimming removed 1 base from V and 4 bases from J; junction bases left unmatched: 4. The CDR3 is made up of 14 amino acids. CDR3 region: CASSLLRERYEQYF. CDR3 bases: TGTGCCAGCAGTTTATTGCGGGAGAGGTACGAGCAGTACTTC.

In this sample, this clone turned up a few times. CDR3 sequence reads: CASSLNSGRYGYTF. The CDR3, as DNA: TGTGCCAGCAGCTTAAACTCGGGTCGGTATGGCTACACCTTC. This chain uses TRBV7-3 with TRBJ1-2; unclear D gene. V was shortened by 1 base and J by 5 bases, with 11 bases between the two germline ends. Germline CDR1 and CDR2: SGHTA and FQGTGA. This CDR3 contains 14 residues.

This clone was detected a few times. CDR3 nucleotide sequence: TGTGCCATCAGTGACCGGGACAGCGAGCAGTACTTC. Translation gives CAISDRDSEQYF. The chain recombines TRBV10-3 with TRBJ2-7, with 7 bases identical to TRBD1. CDR3 length equals 12 residues. V lost 3 bases and J lost 6; bases outside the gene matches: 2. CDR1 is ENHRY, CDR2 SYGVKD, per germline.

A single count supports this clone. The chain uses TRBV6-1 and TRBJ2-1, with D perhaps TRBD2 (6 bases). This CDR3 comprises 15 residues. CDR1 and CDR2 from the germline V gene are MNHNS and SASEGT. The V end lost 1 base, the J end lost 8 bases, and 15 bases lay between the germline ends. CDR3 loop: CASSEDRLGGDEQFF. DNA of the CDR3: TGTGCCAGCAGTGAAGATCGGCTTGGAGGGGATGAGCAGTTCTTC.

This clone was seen a few times. V is TRBV30 and J is TRBJ1-1; TRBD1 is a possible D gene (5 bases). Between the trimmed V and J ends, which lost 8 bases and 0 bases, there was a span of 13 bases. This CDR3 has 13 residues. The germline gives CDR1 GTSNPN, CDR2 SVGIG (reference sequence). Written as DNA, the CDR3 is TGTGCCCGGGGGGAGGGCCTGAACACTGAAGCTTTCTTT. It specifies CARGEGLNTEAFF.

The gene calls are TRBV10-3 and TRBJ2-2, with D possibly TRBD2 on 6 matching bases. Germline loops: CDR1 ENHRY, CDR2 SYGVKD. CDR3 length: 14 amino acids. V was trimmed by 6 bases and J by 6 bases, leaving 14 bases between them. The CDR3 is CAIRGLYLSGELFF. CDR3 DNA: TGTGCCATCAGGGGACTTTACTTGTCCGGGGAGCTGTTTTTT.

This chain joins TRBV5-1 and TRBJ2-2; maybe TRBD2 (5 bases). In germline, CDR1 is SGHRS, CDR2 YFSETQ. This CDR3 has 14 amino acids. Between the trimmed V and J ends, which lost 0 bases and 6 bases, there was a span of 9 bases. CDR3 DNA sequence: TGCGCCAGCAGCTTGGTGCCGGGATCCGGGGAGCTGTTTTTT. Protein sequence: CASSLVPGSGELFF.

The rearrangement uses TRBV10-3 and TRBJ1-2; 9 nucleotides match TRBD1. CDR3 length: 15 amino acids. The germline V gene encodes CDR1 ENHRY and CDR2 SYGVKD. The V segment lost 10 bases and the J segment 5 bases; nucleotides outside the gene matches: 14. DNA of the CDR3: TGTGCCACTGGAATCCCCACAGGGGGCGATTATGGCTACACCTTC. Amino acid sequence: CATGIPTGGDYGYTF.

By its share, this clone is medium-sized. The chain combines TRBV5-1 with TRBJ2-1; D gene uncertain. Looked up from germline, CDR1 is SGHRS and CDR2 is YFSETQ. Trimming removed 0 bases at V and 9 bases at J, with 13 bases between. This CDR3 has 14 amino acids. For the CDR3, the DNA is TGCGCCAGCAGCTTGGCCAACACCCTGTCTGAGCAGTTCTTC. It yields the protein CASSLANTLSEQFF.

The chain couples TRBV18 to TRBJ2-7, with 7 positions matching TRBD2. V lost 6 bases to trimming and J lost 5 bases; unmatched junction nucleotides: 13. CDR1 and CDR2 (germline): KGHSH, LQKENI. The CDR3 length is 15 residues. The CDR3 nucleotides read TGTGCCAGCTCCCAGGGAGGGGCTATTCTGGACGAGCAGTACTTC. It encodes CASSQGGAILDEQYF.

As for this clone: This sample includes further DNA sequences coding for the same CDR3. V is TRBV9 and J is TRBJ2-5, with 9 bases identical to TRBD2. CDR1 SGDLS and CDR2 YYNGEE come from the germline V gene. This CDR3 has 15 residues. The ends lost 0 bases at V and 4 bases at J; junction bases unmatched: 4. The CDR3 DNA follows: TGTGCCAGCAGCGTAGCAGGCGGGAGGGGAGAGACCCAGTACTTC. Translated, it gives CASSVAGGRGETQYF.

A single count supports this clone. V is TRBV27 and J is TRBJ2-6; D ambiguous. V shed 4 bases and J shed 1 base, with 11 bases lying between them. The germline CDR1 and CDR2 sequences are MNHEY and SMNVEV (reference sequence). This CDR3 has 16 amino acids. The CDR3 protein is CASSYSQISGANVLTF. The DNA for the CDR3 is TGTGCCAGCAGTTACAGCCAGATATCTGGGGCCAACGTCCTGACTTTC.

V is TRBV5-4 and J is TRBJ2-5; 8 bases align to TRBD1. Germline V gene data show CDR1 as SGHNT and CDR2 as YYREEE (reference sequence). The V segment lost 3 bases and the J segment 0 bases; nucleotides outside the gene matches: 4. This CDR3 region has 15 residues. The CDR3 DNA reads as TGTGCCAGCAGCTCCAACAGGGGGTACCAAGAGACCCAGTACTTC. Protein product: CASSSNRGYQETQYF.

Points on this clone: A junction end diverges from the germline sequence, so it may reflect a read error. The rearrangement uses TRBV7-9 and TRBJ2-3, with 9 bases identical to TRBD1. The germline V gene encodes CDR1 SEHNR and CDR2 FQNEAQ (reference sequence). This CDR3 is built from 19 residues. Here the CDR3 DNA reads TGTTCCAGCAGCTTAGTTCGGTGGGCATGGGACAGGGAAAAAGATACGCAGTATTTT. Its translation: CSSSLVRWAWDREKDTQYF. Combining the CDR3 with reference TRBV7-9 and TRBJ2-3 gives the whole variable domain DTGVSQNPRHKITKRGQNVTFRCDPISEHNRLYWYRQTLGQGPEFLTYFQNEAQLEKSRLLSDRFSAERPKGSFSTLEIQRTEQGDSAMYLCSSSLVRWAWDREKDTQYFGPGTRLTVL.

V and J are TRBV4-1 and TRBJ2-3; 12 nucleotides line up with TRBD2. The CDR3 is made up of 15 amino acids. V lost 2 bases, J lost 3 bases, and 0 bases stayed unmatched. Looked up from germline, CDR1 is MGHRA and CDR2 is YSYEKL. Here the CDR3 DNA reads TGCGCCAGCAGCCAACTAGCGGGAGGGACAGATACGCAGTATTTT. Translating it yields CASSQLAGGTDTQYF.

This clone was picked up one time. This sequence joins TRBV6-1 and TRBJ2-3; 7 nucleotides line up with TRBD2. Germline V gene sequence: CDR1 MNHNS, CDR2 SASEGT. Trimming removed 1 base from V and 0 bases from J; junction bases left unmatched: 1. CDR3 length equals 15 residues. The CDR3 DNA sequence: TGTGCCAGCAGTGAAGTTAGCGGGAGCACAGATACGCAGTATTTT. Translation gives CASSEVSGSTDTQYF.

The chain is built from TRBV10-3 and TRBJ1-4; maybe TRBD1 (5 bases). Germline CDR1 and CDR2: ENHRY and SYGVKD. CDR3 length equals 13 residues. With 11 bases removed from V and 6 bases from J, the gap between germline ends came to 16 bases. CDR3 sequence: CASRGGADEKLFF. In DNA, the CDR3 is TGTGCCTCTCGGGGAGGGGCGGATGAAAAACTGTTTTTT.

The chain links TRBV11-2 to TRBJ2-1; 7 bases fit TRBD2. CDR1 and CDR2 from the germline V gene are SGHAT and FQNNGV. The CDR3 has 14 amino acids. V lost 8 bases, J lost 0 bases, and 4 bases stayed unmatched. The CDR3 sequence: CASRGGSSYNEQFF. In DNA, the CDR3 is TGTGCCAGCCGGGGCGGGAGCTCCTACAATGAGCAGTTCTTC.

The genes are TRBV25-1 and TRBJ2-2, with 7 bases that match TRBD1. Trimming at V came to 6 bases and at J to 5 bases, leaving 9 bases not matched to a gene. Germline V gene data show CDR1 as MGHDK and CDR2 as SYGVNS. The CDR3 has 15 residues. CDR3 sequence (DNA): TGTGCCAGCAGCGACCCGGGACAGTTGACCGGGGAGCTGTTTTTT. This encodes CASSDPGQLTGELFF.

The chain uses TRBV19 and TRBJ2-4, with a weak D call TRBD1 (6 bases). V lost 7 bases to trimming and J lost 8 bases, with 18 bases between them. The CDR3 totals 14 residues. Germline V lookup: CDR1 LNHDA, CDR2 SQIVND (reference sequence). CDR3 sequence reads: CASNPDRTVYIQYF. The CDR3 DNA follows: TGTGCCAGTAACCCAGACAGGACAGTTTACATTCAGTACTTC.